One sample yielded the 22 T cell receptor beta chains listed below, sequenced in a study of blood T cell repertoires in COVID-19. The table came from immunoSEQ multiplex PCR; TCRdb's copy has only in-frame clones and leaves some out. Here the sample spans hundreds of thousands of clones, just under 90% being singletons. The sequenced material came from PBMCs or T cells enriched from blood (not recorded which). The receptors shown here come from a woman aged 45-59 years who had been exposed to COVID-19.

The CDR3: CASSDTGSSGNTIYF. The CDR3 DNA follows: TGTGCCAGTAGTGATACAGGGTCTTCTGGAAACACCATATATTTT. The chain joins TRBV19 to TRBJ1-3; a weak D match, TRBD1 (6 bases). The CDR3 runs to 15 residues. Per germline, CDR1 LNHDA and CDR2 SQIVND (reference sequence). With 5 bases removed from V and 1 base from J, the gap between germline ends came to 12 bases.

The chain combines TRBV2 with TRBJ1-3, with a possible D match to TRBD1 (5 bases). Germline values: CDR1 SNHLY, CDR2 FYNNEI. V was clipped by 4 bases and J by 0 bases, with 7 bases between them. CDR3 size: 14 residues. The CDR3 protein is CASSVRGSGNTIYF. DNA of the CDR3: TGTGCCAGCAGTGTAAGGGGCTCTGGAAACACCATATATTTT.

The genes are TRBV5-6 and TRBJ2-2, with 10 bases lining up with TRBD2. Germline V gene lookup returns CDR1 SGHDT and CDR2 YYEEEE. This CDR3 comprises 18 residues. Trimming removed 4 bases from V and 5 bases from J; junction bases left unmatched: 14. CDR3 DNA sequence: TGTGCCAGCAGCCTTCCTTGGAGCGGGGGGGCGAGAACCGGGGAGCTGTTTTTT. The encoded protein is CASSLPWSGGARTGELFF.

This chain joins TRBV5-1 and TRBJ1-1; maybe TRBD1 (6 bases). Deletions cut 3 bases from V and 3 bases from J, with 18 bases between. CDR3 length: 16 amino acids. Germline V gene sequence: CDR1 SGHRS, CDR2 YFSETQ. Written as DNA, the CDR3 is TGCGCCAGCAGCTCTCAGGGGCGTGGGCGGGACACTGAAGCTTTCTTT. Protein sequence: CASSSQGRGRDTEAFF.

This chain joins TRBV7-8 and TRBJ2-2, with 7 positions matching TRBD1. With 4 bases clipped from V and 3 bases from J, the junction kept 11 bases outside the gene matches. The CDR3 runs 17 residues. Germline V lookup: CDR1 SGHVS, CDR2 FQNEAQ. The CDR3 protein is CASSSPWGTDYTGELFF. CDR3 sequence (DNA): TGTGCCAGCAGCTCCCCCTGGGGGACAGACTACACCGGGGAGCTGTTTTTT.

The chain links TRBV12-3 or TRBV12-4 to TRBJ2-5, with 8 bases fitting TRBD1. This CDR3 contains 13 residues. Unmatched junction bases numbered 3, after V lost 6 bases and J lost 3 bases. The CDR3 loop reads CASSSGQEETQYF. CDR3 DNA sequence: TGTGCCAGCAGCTCGGGACAGGAAGAGACCCAGTACTTC.

This clone was observed a single time. The rearrangement links TRBV28 to TRBJ2-3; TRBD2 agrees at 10 bases. The V gene end was trimmed by 7 bases and the J gene end by 0 bases; junction bases not matched to a gene: 10. Germline V gene data show CDR1 as MDHEN and CDR2 as SYDVKM. This CDR3 spans 17 amino acids. CDR3 protein: CASTTGTSAVSTDTQYF. The CDR3 region has the DNA TGTGCCAGCACCACGGGGACTAGCGCTGTTAGCACAGATACGCAGTATTTT.

This clone has just one count. The chain recombines TRBV19 with TRBJ1-1; 8 nucleotides agree with TRBD1. Germline V gene lookup returns CDR1 LNHDA and CDR2 SQIVND (reference sequence). The CDR3 consists of 10 residues. V shed 10 bases and J 12 bases; nucleotides not matched to a gene: 7. CDR3 in DNA: TGTGCCACCGTGGACAGGGTCCCTTTCTTT. Its translation is CATVDRVPFF.

This chain joins TRBV2 and TRBJ1-2; 8 positions agree with TRBD1. Per the germline V gene, CDR1 is SNHLY and CDR2 is FYNNEI. The CDR3 length is 16 residues. After removal of 6 bases from V and 3 bases from J, the junction contained 12 bases not matched to a gene. CDR3 loop: CASSDLGAGGYYGYTF. The CDR3 DNA follows: TGTGCCAGCAGCGACCTCGGGGCAGGGGGCTACTATGGCTACACCTTC.

The V and J genes are TRBV5-4 and TRBJ2-5; a possible D gene is TRBD1 (6 bases). CDR3 size: 15 residues. Trimming removed 4 bases at V and 1 base at J, with 14 bases between. Germline V gene data show CDR1 as SGHNT and CDR2 as YYREEE (reference sequence). The CDR3 DNA reads TGTGCCAGCAGCCGAGGCCGGGACACCCAAGAGACCCAGTACTTC. It is translated as CASSRGRDTQETQYF. The full variable domain, completed using reference TRBV5-4 and TRBJ2-5, is ETGVTQSPTHLIKTRGQQVTLRCSSQSGHNTVSWYQQALGQGPQFIFQYYREEENGRGNFPPRFSGLQFPNYSSELNVNALELDDSALYLCASSRGRDTQETQYFGPGTRLLVL.

This clone turned up a few times. This chain joins TRBV6-1 and TRBJ1-6; TRBD1 aligns across 7 bases. V trimming: 0 bases; J trimming: 4 bases; junction bases outside the gene matches: 9. The CDR3 has 18 amino acids. The germline V gene has CDR1 MNHNS and CDR2 SASEGT. This CDR3 reads CASSEALGTATYNSPLHF. The CDR3 DNA is TGTGCCAGCAGTGAAGCGCTTGGGACAGCTACGTATAATTCACCCCTCCACTTT.

The chain recombines TRBV27 with TRBJ2-5; possibly TRBD1 for D (8 bases). Germline CDR1 is MNHEY and CDR2 is SMNVEV (reference sequence). This CDR3 is built from 18 residues. Trimming left V 5 bases short and J 4 bases short, with 26 bases between. In DNA form, the CDR3 reads TGTGCCAGCAGTGCCCGGGACAGGAGTCCCTCGGGGGGAGAGACCCAGTACTTC. Its translation: CASSARDRSPSGGETQYF.

A few counts support this clone. The rearrangement links TRBV30 to TRBJ2-5, with 11 bases matching TRBD2. The length of the CDR3 is 18 residues. J was trimmed by 4 bases and V by 0 bases; bases with no gene match: 13. Germline V gene data show CDR1 as GTSNPN and CDR2 as SVGIG (reference sequence). The CDR3 reads CAWSVFTSGGPRGETQYF. In DNA form, the CDR3 reads TGTGCCTGGAGTGTATTTACTAGCGGGGGCCCTCGAGGAGAGACCCAGTACTTC.

The chain recombines TRBV3-1 (or the pseudogene TRBV3-2) with TRBJ2-3; 13 nucleotides match TRBD2. This CDR3 has 17 residues. Per germline, CDR1 LGHDT and CDR2 YNNKEL (reference sequence). With 2 bases clipped from V and 4 bases from J, the junction kept 6 bases outside the gene matches. The CDR3 sequence is CASSQTRLAGGPDTQYF. The CDR3 DNA reads TGTGCCAGCAGCCAAACCAGACTAGCGGGGGGCCCAGATACGCAGTATTTT.

This clone has only a few counts. The gene calls are TRBV5-6 and TRBJ1-6; perhaps TRBD1 as D (6 bases). CDR3 length: 15 residues. Per germline, CDR1 SGHDT and CDR2 YYEEEE. V lost 3 bases and J 1 base, leaving 8 bases between the germline ends. This CDR3 reads CASSWDTSYNSPLHF. CDR3 sequence (DNA): TGTGCCAGCAGCTGGGACACATCCTATAATTCACCCCTCCACTTT.

This clone was counted only a few times. This rearrangement joins TRBV9 to TRBJ2-2; possible D gene TRBD1, 6 bases. CDR3 length equals 17 residues. V shed 4 bases and J shed 0 bases, with 16 bases lying between them. Germline values: CDR1 SGDLS, CDR2 YYNGEE. CDR3: CASSPPPHRANTGELFF. The CDR3 nucleotides read TGTGCCAGCAGCCCACCTCCCCACAGGGCGAACACCGGGGAGCTGTTTTTT.

The chain links TRBV5-4 to TRBJ2-3; D not resolved. CDR3 length: 15 amino acids. The germline V gene has CDR1 SGHNT and CDR2 YYREEE (reference sequence). V was pared by 2 bases and J by 5 bases, with 15 bases between. The CDR3 coding sequence is TGTGCCAGCAGCTTATGGGCCGTCGGAATAGATACGCAGTATTTT. Amino acid sequence: CASSLWAVGIDTQYF.

This clone was seen a single time. The chain uses TRBV5-4 and TRBJ2-5; D not resolved. Trimming took 1 base from V and 5 from J, leaving 15 bases between them. The CDR3 has 15 amino acids. Germline CDR1 and CDR2: SGHNT and YYREEE (reference sequence). DNA of the CDR3: TGTGCCAGCAGCTTGTCTCCCGAGAGCAGGGAGACCCAGTACTTC. It translates to CASSLSPESRETQYF.

The chain combines TRBV18 with TRBJ2-7; TRBD1 aligns across 7 bases. The germline CDR1 and CDR2 sequences are KGHSH and LQKENI. The CDR3 extends over 16 amino acids. With V trimmed by 1 base and J by 0 bases, 6 bases remained unmatched. The CDR3 DNA is TGTGCCAGCTCACCACAACAGGGGCAAACCTCCTACGAGCAGTACTTC. Encoded protein: CASSPQQGQTSYEQYF.

This chain connects TRBV4-1 to TRBJ2-7; possible D gene TRBD1, 5 bases. Germline V gene sequence: CDR1 MGHRA, CDR2 YSYEKL. Trimming took off 1 base at V and 3 bases at J, with 10 bases between the two ends. The CDR3 sequence is 14 residues long. CDR3 sequence (DNA): TGCGCCAGCAGCCAAGGACAGCGCCTCTACGAGCAGTACTTC. This encodes CASSQGQRLYEQYF.

This chain uses TRBV7-9 with TRBJ2-4; 11 bases align to TRBD1. The CDR3 runs to 16 residues. Germline CDR1 is SEHNR and CDR2 is FQNEAQ (reference sequence). V dropped 6 bases and J dropped 3; count of bases not matched to a gene: 7. DNA for the CDR3: TGTGCCAGCAGTGGCCCGGGACAGGGGGACAAAAACATTCAGTACTTC. Its protein is CASSGPGQGDKNIQYF.

This clone was counted a few times. J is TRBJ1-1 and V is TRBV5-1, with TRBD1 identical over 8 bases. CDR1 is SGHRS, CDR2 YFSETQ, per germline. V dropped 4 bases and J dropped 10; count of bases not matched to a gene: 15. This CDR3 contains 15 residues. CDR3 bases: TGCGCCAGCAGCGGTGGAGTGACAGGGGATTTGGGAGCTTTCTTT. Protein: CASSGGVTGDLGAFF.